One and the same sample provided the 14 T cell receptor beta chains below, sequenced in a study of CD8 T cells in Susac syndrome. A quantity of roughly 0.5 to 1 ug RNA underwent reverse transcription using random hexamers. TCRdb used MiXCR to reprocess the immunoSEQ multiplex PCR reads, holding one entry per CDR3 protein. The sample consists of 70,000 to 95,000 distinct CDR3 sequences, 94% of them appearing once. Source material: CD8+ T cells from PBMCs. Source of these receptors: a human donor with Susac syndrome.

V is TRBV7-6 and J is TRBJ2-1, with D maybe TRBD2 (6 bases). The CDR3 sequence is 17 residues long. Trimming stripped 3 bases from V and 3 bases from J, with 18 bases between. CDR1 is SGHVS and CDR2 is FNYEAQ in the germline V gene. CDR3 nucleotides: TGTGCCAGCAGCTTCCCCGGGACTCCCCCTGTCTACAATGAGCAGTTCTTC. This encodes CASSFPGTPPVYNEQFF.

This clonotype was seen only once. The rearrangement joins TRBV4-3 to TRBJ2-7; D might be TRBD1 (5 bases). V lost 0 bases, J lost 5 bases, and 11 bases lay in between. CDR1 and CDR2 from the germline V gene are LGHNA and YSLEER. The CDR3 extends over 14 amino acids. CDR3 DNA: TGCGCCAGCAGCCAAGATCGTAGGGGTGACGAGCAGTACTTC. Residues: CASSQDRRGDEQYF.

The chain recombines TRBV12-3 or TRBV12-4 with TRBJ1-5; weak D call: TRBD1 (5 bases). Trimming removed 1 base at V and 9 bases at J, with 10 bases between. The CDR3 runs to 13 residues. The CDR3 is CASSLGGVRPQHF. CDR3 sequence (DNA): TGTGCCAGCAGTTTAGGGGGGGTAAGGCCCCAGCATTTT.

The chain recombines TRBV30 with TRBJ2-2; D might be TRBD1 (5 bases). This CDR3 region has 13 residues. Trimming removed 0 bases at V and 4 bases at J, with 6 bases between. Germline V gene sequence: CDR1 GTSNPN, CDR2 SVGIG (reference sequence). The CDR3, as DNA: TGTGCCTGGAGTGTAGGGGTCACCGGGGAGCTGTTTTTT. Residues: CAWSVGVTGELFF.

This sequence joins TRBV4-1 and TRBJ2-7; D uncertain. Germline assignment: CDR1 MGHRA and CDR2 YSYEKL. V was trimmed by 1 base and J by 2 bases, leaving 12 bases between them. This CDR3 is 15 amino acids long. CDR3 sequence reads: CASSQAGNNPYEQYF. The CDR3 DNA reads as TGCGCCAGCAGCCAAGCTGGTAACAATCCCTACGAGCAGTACTTC.

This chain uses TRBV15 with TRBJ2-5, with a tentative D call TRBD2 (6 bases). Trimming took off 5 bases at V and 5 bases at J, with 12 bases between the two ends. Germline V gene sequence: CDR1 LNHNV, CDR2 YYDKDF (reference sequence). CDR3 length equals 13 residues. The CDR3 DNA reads TGTGCCACCAGCGAACGGGAGTGGGAGACCCAGTACTTC. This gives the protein CATSEREWETQYF.

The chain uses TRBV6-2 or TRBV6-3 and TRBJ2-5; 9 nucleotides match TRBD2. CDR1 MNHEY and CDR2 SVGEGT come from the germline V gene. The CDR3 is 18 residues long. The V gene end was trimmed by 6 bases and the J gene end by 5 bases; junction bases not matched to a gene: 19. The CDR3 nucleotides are TGTGCCAGCAGCTCCCTTGAGGACCCAGTTAGCGGGAGTGAGACCCAGTACTTC. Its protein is CASSSLEDPVSGSETQYF.

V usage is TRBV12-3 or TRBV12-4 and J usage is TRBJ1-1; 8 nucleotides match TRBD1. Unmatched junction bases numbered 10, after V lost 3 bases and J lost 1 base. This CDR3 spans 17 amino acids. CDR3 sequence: CASSFTQGQGSNTEAFF. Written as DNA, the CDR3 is TGTGCCAGCAGTTTCACCCAAGGACAGGGATCGAACACTGAAGCTTTCTTT.

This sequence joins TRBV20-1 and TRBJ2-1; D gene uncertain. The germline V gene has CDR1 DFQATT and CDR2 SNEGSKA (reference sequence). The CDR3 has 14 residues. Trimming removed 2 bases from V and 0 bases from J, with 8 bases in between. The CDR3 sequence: CSARMPDSYNEQFF. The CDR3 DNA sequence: TGCAGTGCTAGAATGCCAGACTCCTACAATGAGCAGTTCTTC.

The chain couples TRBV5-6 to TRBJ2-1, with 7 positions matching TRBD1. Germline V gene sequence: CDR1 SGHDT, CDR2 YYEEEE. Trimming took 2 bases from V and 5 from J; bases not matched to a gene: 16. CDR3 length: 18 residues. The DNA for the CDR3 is TGTGCCAGCAGCTTCCTCCGACAGGGCGAGCCTTTAAACAATGAGCAGTTCTTC. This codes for CASSFLRQGEPLNNEQFF.

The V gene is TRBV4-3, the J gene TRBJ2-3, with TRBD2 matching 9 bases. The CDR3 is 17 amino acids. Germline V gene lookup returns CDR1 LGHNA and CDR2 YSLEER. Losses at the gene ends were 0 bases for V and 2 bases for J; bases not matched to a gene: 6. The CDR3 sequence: CASSQDLSGRPTDTQYF. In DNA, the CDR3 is TGCGCCAGCAGCCAAGATTTAAGCGGGAGGCCCACAGATACGCAGTATTTT.

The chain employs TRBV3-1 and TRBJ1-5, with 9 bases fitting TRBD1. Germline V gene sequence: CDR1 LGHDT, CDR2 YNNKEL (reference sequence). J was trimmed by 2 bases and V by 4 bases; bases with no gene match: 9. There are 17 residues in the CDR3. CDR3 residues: CASSRTWDREGNQPQHF. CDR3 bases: TGTGCCAGCAGCCGAACTTGGGACAGGGAGGGCAATCAGCCCCAGCATTTT.

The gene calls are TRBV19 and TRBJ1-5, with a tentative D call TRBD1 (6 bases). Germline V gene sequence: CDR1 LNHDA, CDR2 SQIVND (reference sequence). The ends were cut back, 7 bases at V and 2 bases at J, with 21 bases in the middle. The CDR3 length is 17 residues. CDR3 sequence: CASTTGYVNVGNQPQHF. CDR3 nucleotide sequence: TGTGCCAGTACTACAGGGTATGTGAATGTCGGCAATCAGCCCCAGCATTTT.

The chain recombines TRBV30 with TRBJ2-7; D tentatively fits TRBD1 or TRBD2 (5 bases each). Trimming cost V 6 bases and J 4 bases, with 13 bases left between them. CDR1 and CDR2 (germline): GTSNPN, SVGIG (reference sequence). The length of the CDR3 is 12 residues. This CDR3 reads CACLNGAYEQYF. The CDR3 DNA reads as TGTGCCTGCCTCAACGGGGCTTACGAGCAGTACTTC.